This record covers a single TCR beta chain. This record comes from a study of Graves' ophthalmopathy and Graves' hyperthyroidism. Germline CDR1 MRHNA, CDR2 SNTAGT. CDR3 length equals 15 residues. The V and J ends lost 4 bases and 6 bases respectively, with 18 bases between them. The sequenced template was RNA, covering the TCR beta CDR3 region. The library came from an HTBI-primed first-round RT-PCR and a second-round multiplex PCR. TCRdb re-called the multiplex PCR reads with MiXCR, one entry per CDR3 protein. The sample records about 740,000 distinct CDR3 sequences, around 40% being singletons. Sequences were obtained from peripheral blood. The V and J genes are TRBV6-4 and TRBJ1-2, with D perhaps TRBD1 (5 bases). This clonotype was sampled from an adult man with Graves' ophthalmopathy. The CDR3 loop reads CASSARVVQGNGYTF. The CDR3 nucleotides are TGTGCCAGCAGTGCTAGAGTCGTTCAGGGCAATGGCTACACCTTC.